The 18 T cell receptor beta chains presented below share a single source sample, sequenced in a study of blood T cells in healthy people across ages (dated by TCRdb to between 2015 and 2017). The method behind the library was 5' RACE. The sequencer was an Illumina HiSeq 2500. A second PCR of roughly 7 to 12 cycles was performed with a sample-barcoded 5' primer and a J-beta primer mix. The public sequencing data were trimmed at Q25 with fastp and processed into clonotypes with MiXCR by TCRdb, which kept only in-frame beta chains. Rows are unified per CDR3 protein, each entry keeping the most common DNA and genes. The sample data list 1.4 million or so distinct CDR3 sequences, and about 45% of these were observed just once. The biggest ten clones account for about 3.8% of the sample. Specimen: blood. These receptor sequences come from a woman aged 18-29 years in good health.

This clonotype was counted only a few times. The CDR3 DNA follows: TGCAGCGTTGAACCCCGGGATGCCACCTACAATGAGCAGTTCTTC. Translating gives CSVEPRDATYNEQFF. The genes are TRBV29-1 and TRBJ2-1; D is possibly TRBD2 (5 bases). This CDR3 is built from 15 residues. Germline loops: CDR1 SQVTM, CDR2 ANQGSEA. Trimming removed 2 bases at V and 2 bases at J, with 13 bases between.

The chain carries TRBV13 and TRBJ1-2; D perhaps matches TRBD1 (6 bases). Germline CDR1 and CDR2: PRHDT and FYEKMQ (reference sequence). Trimming left V 5 bases short and J 3 bases short, with 13 bases between. This CDR3 spans 14 amino acids. CDR3 amino acids: CASSPGGAYYGYTF. The DNA for the CDR3 is TGTGCCAGCAGCCCTGGGGGGGCATACTATGGCTACACCTTC. The full variable domain, its missing parts supplied by reference TRBV13 and TRBJ1-2, is AAGVIQSPRHLIKEKRETATLKCYPIPRHDTVYWYQQGPGQDPQFLISFYEKMQSDKGSIPDRFSAQQFSDYHSELNMSSLELGDSALYFCASSPGGAYYGYTFGSGTRLTVV.

The V and J genes are TRBV4-3 and TRBJ2-7; no reliable D call. With 0 bases removed from V and 0 bases from J, the gap between germline ends came to 9 bases. CDR1 is LGHNA and CDR2 is YSLEER in the germline V gene. This CDR3 is built from 15 residues. CDR3 in DNA: TGCGCCAGCAGCCAAGATGCCGATTTCTCCTACGAGCAGTACTTC. Its protein product is CASSQDADFSYEQYF.

The chain links TRBV27 to TRBJ1-2; 7 positions match TRBD1. The CDR3 has 16 amino acids. CDR1 is MNHEY, CDR2 SMNVEV, per germline (reference sequence). Unmatched junction bases numbered 17, after V lost 4 bases and J lost 9 bases. The CDR3 loop is CASSSGQAPWGYCYTF. CDR3 coding DNA: TGTGCCAGCAGTTCTGGACAGGCACCTTGGGGGTATTGCTACACCTTC.

To note about this clonotype: A read error may produce the germline difference seen at one junction end. The gene calls are TRBV25-1 and TRBJ2-7, with no clear D. CDR3 length: 11 residues. The germline V gene has CDR1 MGHDK and CDR2 SYGVNS. Written as DNA, the CDR3 is TGTGCCGGCAGTGAGACGTACGAGCAGTACTTC. Translated: CAGSETYEQYF.

This clonotype has just a few counts. The chain links TRBV20-1 to TRBJ2-5; perhaps TRBD2 as D (5 bases). This CDR3 contains 15 residues. CDR1 is DFQATT and CDR2 is SNEGSKA in the germline V gene (reference sequence). V was shortened by 0 bases and J by 1 base, with 12 bases between the two germline ends. CDR3 in DNA: TGCAGTGCTAGAGATCGGGCAGGAGGCCAAGAGACCCAGTACTTC. Amino acids: CSARDRAGGQETQYF.

This chain uses TRBV7-2 with TRBJ2-3; 8 bases are shared with TRBD2. V lost 4 bases to trimming and J lost 5 bases; unmatched junction nucleotides: 11. Germline values: CDR1 SGHTA, CDR2 FQGNSA. The CDR3 totals 16 residues. The DNA of the CDR3 is TGTGCCAGCAGCTCCCAACAGCCGCTAGCGGGAGATACGCAGTATTTT. It codes for CASSSQQPLAGDTQYF. The full variable domain, completed using reference TRBV7-2 and TRBJ2-3, is GAGVSQSPSNKVTEKGKDVELRCDPISGHTALYWYRQSLGQGLEFLIYFQGNSAPDKSGLPSDRFSAERTGGSVSTLTIQRTQQEDSAVYLCASSSQQPLAGDTQYFGPGTRLTVL.

A few counts support this clonotype. The chain recombines TRBV12-5 with TRBJ2-3; 9 bases fit TRBD2. V trimming: 0 bases; J trimming: 0 bases; junction bases outside the gene matches: 10. Looked up from germline, CDR1 is LGHNT and CDR2 is FRNRAP. The CDR3 runs to 19 residues. The CDR3 region is CASGLVLQRLAVSTDTQYF. The CDR3, as DNA: TGTGCTAGTGGTTTGGTCCTTCAAAGACTAGCGGTTAGCACAGATACGCAGTATTTT.

Remarks on this clonotype: One end of the junction is discordant with germline, which a read error may explain. The V call is TRBV20-1, the J call TRBJ1-2, with D unclear. This CDR3 contains 13 residues. Germline values: CDR1 DFQATT, CDR2 SNEGSKA (reference sequence). CDR3 amino acids: CSTRVPQDYRYTF. DNA of the CDR3: TGCAGTACTAGAGTCCCCCAGGACTATCGCTACACCTTC.

The chain links TRBV20-1 to TRBJ1-1; no reliable D call. CDR1 is DFQATT and CDR2 is SNEGSKA in the germline V gene (reference sequence). V lost 0 bases, J lost 3 bases, and 14 bases lay in between. This CDR3 contains 15 residues. The CDR3 DNA follows: TGCAGTGCTAGAGATACCCCAGAACCGTACACTGAAGCTTTCTTT. Protein sequence: CSARDTPEPYTEAFF.

The V call is TRBV29-1, the J call TRBJ2-7; 12 bases agree with TRBD2. The length of the CDR3 is 13 residues. Per the germline V gene, CDR1 is SQVTM and CDR2 is ANQGSEA. Trimming removed 4 bases from V and 6 bases from J; junction bases left unmatched: 4. The CDR3 DNA reads TGCAGCGTTGGTGGACTAGCGGGACGCGAGCAGTACTTC. Translating gives CSVGGLAGREQYF.

V and J are TRBV4-3 and TRBJ2-4; perhaps TRBD1 as D (5 bases). Trimming pared 0 bases from V and 9 bases from J, leaving 12 bases between. This CDR3 is 14 amino acids long. Germline V gene lookup returns CDR1 LGHNA and CDR2 YSLEER. CDR3 sequence (DNA): TGCGCCAGCAGCCAAGATCAGGGTCAGGGCATTCAGTACTTC. Protein product: CASSQDQGQGIQYF.

The CDR3 DNA sequence: TGCAGTGCTAGGGCAGGGATCTACGAGCAGTACTTC. This encodes CSARAGIYEQYF. The genes are TRBV20-1 and TRBJ2-7; TRBD1 might be the D (5 bases). The germline V gene encodes CDR1 DFQATT and CDR2 SNEGSKA (reference sequence). The CDR3 runs 12 residues. Trimming took off 3 bases at V and 3 bases at J, with 9 bases between the two ends.

The chain recombines TRBV29-1 with TRBJ1-1; D possibly corresponds to TRBD1 (6 bases). Trimming took off 6 bases at V and 1 base at J, with 15 bases between the two ends. The CDR3 has 14 residues. In germline, CDR1 is SQVTM, CDR2 ANQGSEA. The CDR3 DNA follows: TGCAGCGTCGCCCGAGGGGGGGGGAACACTGAAGCTTTCTTT. This gives the protein CSVARGGGNTEAFF.

The rearrangement uses TRBV11-2 and TRBJ1-2, with no clear D. Trimming pared 3 bases from V and 1 base from J, leaving 6 bases between. Germline lookup yields CDR1 SGHAT and CDR2 FQNNGV. This CDR3 spans 13 amino acids. The CDR3 coding sequence is TGTGCCAGCAGCTTGACCAATAACTATGGCTACACCTTC. Protein sequence: CASSLTNNYGYTF.

The gene calls are TRBV7-9 and TRBJ2-2; the match to TRBD1 covers 7 bases. Losses at the gene ends were 5 bases for V and 1 base for J; bases not matched to a gene: 4. The CDR3 sequence is 15 residues long. CDR1 is SEHNR, CDR2 FQNEAQ, per germline (reference sequence). The CDR3 reads CASSNRDRNTGELFF. CDR3 nucleotides: TGTGCCAGCAGCAACCGGGACAGGAACACCGGGGAGCTGTTTTTT.

The gene calls are TRBV15 and TRBJ1-4, with D perhaps matching TRBD1 (6 bases). Germline CDR1 reads LNHNV; CDR2 reads YYDKDF (reference sequence). The CDR3 is made up of 13 amino acids. The ends were cut back, 11 bases at V and 4 bases at J, with 14 bases in the middle. The CDR3 region has the DNA TGTGCCTCGAACCGGGACAATAATGAAAAACTGTTTTTT. This sequence encodes CASNRDNNEKLFF.

This clonotype was seen a few times. J is TRBJ2-1 and V is TRBV9; TRBD2 is a possible D gene (5 bases). The V end was cut by 2 bases, the J end by 4 bases, with 13 bases between. Germline-derived CDR1 and CDR2 are SGDLS and YYNGEE. The CDR3 covers 15 residues. The CDR3 nucleotides are TGTGCCAGCAGCGTTTTAGCGTCAATGTACAATGAGCAGTTCTTC. It encodes CASSVLASMYNEQFF.